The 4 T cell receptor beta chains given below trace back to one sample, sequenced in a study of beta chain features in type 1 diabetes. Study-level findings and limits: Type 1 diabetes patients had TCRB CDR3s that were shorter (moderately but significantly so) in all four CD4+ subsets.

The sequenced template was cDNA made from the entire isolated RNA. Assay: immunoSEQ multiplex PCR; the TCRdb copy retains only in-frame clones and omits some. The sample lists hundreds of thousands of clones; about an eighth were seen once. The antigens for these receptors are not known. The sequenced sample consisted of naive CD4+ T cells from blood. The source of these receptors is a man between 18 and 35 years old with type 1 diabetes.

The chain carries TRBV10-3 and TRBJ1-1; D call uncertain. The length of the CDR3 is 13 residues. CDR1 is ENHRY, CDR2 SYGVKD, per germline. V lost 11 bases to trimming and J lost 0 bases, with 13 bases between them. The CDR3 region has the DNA TGTGCCTCTACCCCGAAAGTGAACACTGAAGCTTTCTTT. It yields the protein CASTPKVNTEAFF.

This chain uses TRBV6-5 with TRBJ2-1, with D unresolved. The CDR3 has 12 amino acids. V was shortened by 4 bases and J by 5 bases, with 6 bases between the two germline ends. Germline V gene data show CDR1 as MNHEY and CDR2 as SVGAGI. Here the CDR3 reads CASSSLDNEQFF. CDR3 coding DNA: TGTGCCAGCAGTTCTTTAGACAATGAGCAGTTCTTC.

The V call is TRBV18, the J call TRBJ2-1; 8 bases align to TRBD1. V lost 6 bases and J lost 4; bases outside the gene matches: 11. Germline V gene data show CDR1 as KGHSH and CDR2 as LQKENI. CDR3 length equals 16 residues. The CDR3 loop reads CASSSRTGQGYNEQFF. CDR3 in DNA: TGTGCCAGCTCCTCACGAACTGGACAGGGTTACAATGAGCAGTTCTTC.

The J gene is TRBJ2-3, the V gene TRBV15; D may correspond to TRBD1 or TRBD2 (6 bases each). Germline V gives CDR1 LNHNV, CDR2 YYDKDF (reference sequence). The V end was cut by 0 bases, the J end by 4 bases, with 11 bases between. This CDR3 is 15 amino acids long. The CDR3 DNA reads TGTGCCACCAGCAGAGATCACGGGGGCGCAGATACGCAGTATTTT. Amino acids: CATSRDHGGADTQYF.